The clone carrying this T cell receptor beta chain was seen a few times. Its antigen is as yet unknown. These data are taken from a study of T cell repertoires in cytomegalovirus infection. For the study at large: HLA-B-restricted CMV epitopes that are well studied were used alongside recently identified HLA-C-restricted ones. Evidence of both CMV infection and a matching HLA type came from public TCR beta signatures.

TCRdb re-called the reads with MiXCR, one entry per CDR3 protein. The table has about 920,000 distinct CDR3 sequences, under 40% seen once; the top ten hold 13%. CDR3 length: 14 residues. The V gene lost 2 bases and the J gene lost 4 bases, with 12 bases spanning the gap. Regarding the study as a whole: Ex vivo, HLA-C-restricted CMV-specific TCR beta clonotypes prevailed over the rest of the response.

The sample in question was cultured CD8+ T cells from PBMCs, obtained from culture after CMV antigen stimulation. The sequence was collected from a human donor in good health (CMV status not recorded). Some clones in this sample may be carry-over from other donors' samples. The rearrangement joins TRBV12-3 or TRBV12-4 to TRBJ2-7, with D possibly TRBD1 on 7 matching bases. The CDR3 loop reads CASSLSAGGYEQYV. In DNA, the CDR3 is TGTGCCAGCAGTTTATCGGCAGGGGGGTACGAGCAGTACGTC.